This T cell receptor beta chain was captured by sequencing in a study of T cell responses to AZD1222 COVID-19 vaccine. On the study more broadly: Whether given at about 4 or about 12 weeks, second doses were pooled.

Germline V gene lookup returns CDR1 SGHRS and CDR2 YFSETQ. The CDR3 sequence is 14 residues long. Trimming stripped 0 bases from V and 8 bases from J, with 11 bases between. Sequencing was performed with immunoSEQ multiplex PCR; in TCRdb, only in-frame clones are kept and a portion is missing. The table has about 92,000 clones, over 80% seen once. The study, taken as a whole, reports: Nearly half of unique spike-specific TCRs reportedly avoided B.1.351 and B.1.1.7 mutated regions. A mostly white British donor set with more females was recruited, and clonal diversity was possibly underestimated. Only after the peak T cell response were repertoires sampled.

In the case of this clone: Its matching antigen is unknown.

The V gene is TRBV5-1, the J gene TRBJ1-4; D is possibly TRBD1 (6 bases). Sequencing was performed on peripheral blood, taken on day 0 of AZD1222 vaccination. The receptor comes from an adult in good health. The CDR3 protein is CASSLAGGGEKLFF. The CDR3 DNA reads TGCGCCAGCAGCTTGGCGGGGGGCGGCGAAAAACTGTTTTTT.